This is a list of T cell receptor beta chains from one sample in a study of T-cell reconstitution after alpha-beta-depleted transplantation in children. TCRdb itself ran the PCR reads through MiXCR, one entry per CDR3 protein. Of a few hundred thousand distinct CDR3 sequences in the sample, 13% were seen once. This specimen consisted of PBMCs, mostly from graft donor cells, obtained 360 days after TCRalphabeta/CD19-depleted stem cell transplant. These receptors all stem from a male patient younger than 18 who had a stem cell transplant for acute myeloid leukemia, so the T cells may come from the graft donor. The CDR3 runs from the conserved cysteine through the conserved F or W. Fields, in order: D gene, J gene, clone size, V gene, CDR3 protein, CDR3 DNA. A D gene is named only where the DNA matches it firmly. A clone size is listed for some rows: how often the clone was seen (once, few, many), or a class if it is expanded.

TRBD2 | TRBJ2-3 | few | TRBV24-1 | CATSPGLAHTDTQYF | TGTGCCACCAGTCCGGGACTAGCCCACACAGATACGCAGTATTTT
TRBD1 | TRBJ1-2 | NA | TRBV6-1 | CASSPRGQIDSGYGYTF | TGTGCCAGCAGCCCTCGGGGACAGATAGACTCGGGCTATGGCTACACCTTC
NA | TRBJ2-1 | NA | TRBV25-1 | CASLLGWNEQFF | TGTGCCAGCTTATTGGGGTGGAATGAGCAGTTCTTC
NA | TRBJ1-1 | few | TRBV28 | CASSLKGAAFF | TGTGCCAGCAGTCTCAAGGGAGCAGCTTTCTTT
TRBD1 | TRBJ2-5 | NA | TRBV20-1 | CSARGIRKGASTETQYF | TGCAGTGCTAGAGGTATTCGAAAGGGGGCTTCGACAGAGACCCAGTACTTC
NA | TRBJ1-5 | once | TRBV7-9 | CASSLESGRRRQPQHF | TGTGCCAGCAGCTTAGAATCGGGACGGCGGCGTCAGCCCCAGCATTTT
TRBD2 | TRBJ2-7 | NA | TRBV20-1 | CSAASGSSYEQYF | TGCAGTGCTGCTAGCGGGTCCTCCTACGAGCAGTACTTC
TRBD2 | TRBJ2-2 | few | TRBV20-1 | CSARLAGGRGGELFF | TGCAGTGCTCGCCTAGCGGGAGGGCGGGGCGGGGAGCTGTTTTTT
NA | TRBJ1-1 | NA | TRBV21-1 | CASSKDPGGMNTEAFF | TGTGCCAGCAGCAAAGATCCGGGGGGGATGAACACTGAAGCTTTCTTT
TRBD1 | TRBJ2-7 | NA | TRBV6-5 | CASSDSGQALYEQYF | TGTGCCAGCAGTGACTCGGGACAGGCCCTCTACGAGCAGTACTTC
NA | TRBJ2-1 | few | TRBV20-1 | CSARSWGSSYNEQFF | TGCAGTGCTAGAAGCTGGGGGAGCTCATACAATGAGCAGTTCTTC
NA | TRBJ1-4 | NA | TRBV18 | CASSPRIPWGATNEKLFF | TGTGCCAGCTCACCAAGGATCCCTTGGGGCGCAACTAATGAAAAACTGTTTTTT
NA | TRBJ2-1 | few | TRBV7-3 | CASSLGANIGEQFF | TGTGCCAGCAGCTTAGGGGCCAATATCGGTGAGCAGTTCTTC
NA | TRBJ2-1 | few | TRBV18 | CASSPAGSYNEQFF | TGTGCCAGCTCACCGGCGGGATCCTACAATGAGCAGTTCTTC
TRBD2 | TRBJ2-2 | NA | TRBV20-1 | CSARGLAATGELFF | TGCAGTGCTAGAGGACTAGCGGCCACCGGGGAGCTGTTTTTT
NA | TRBJ1-4 | NA | TRBV6-5 | CASSYLTGYEKLFF | TGTGCCAGCAGTTACTTGACAGGATATGAAAAACTGTTTTTT
NA | TRBJ2-5 | NA | TRBV6-1 | CASSQRDSLGGQETQYF | TGTGCCAGCAGCCAACGTGACAGCCTAGGTGGACAAGAGACCCAGTACTTC
TRBD2 | TRBJ2-1 | few | TRBV28 | CASSLKAGGPGNEQFF | TGTGCCAGCAGTTTGAAAGCGGGAGGGCCAGGCAATGAGCAGTTCTTC